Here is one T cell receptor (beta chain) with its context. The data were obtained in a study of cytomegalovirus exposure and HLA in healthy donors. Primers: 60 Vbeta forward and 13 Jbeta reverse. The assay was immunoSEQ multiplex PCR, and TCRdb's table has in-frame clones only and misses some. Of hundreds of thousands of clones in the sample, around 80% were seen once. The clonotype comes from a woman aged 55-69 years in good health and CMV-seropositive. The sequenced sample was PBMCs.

The CDR3 region is CASRGLAGGNTDTQYF. The CDR3 DNA sequence: TGTGCCAGCAGAGGACTAGCGGGGGGTAACACAGATACGCAGTATTTT. This rearrangement joins TRBV2 to TRBJ2-3; 14 bases are shared with TRBD2. V trimming: 6 bases; J trimming: 2 bases; junction bases outside the gene matches: 4. The germline CDR1 and CDR2 sequences are SNHLY and FYNNEI. This CDR3 has 16 residues.